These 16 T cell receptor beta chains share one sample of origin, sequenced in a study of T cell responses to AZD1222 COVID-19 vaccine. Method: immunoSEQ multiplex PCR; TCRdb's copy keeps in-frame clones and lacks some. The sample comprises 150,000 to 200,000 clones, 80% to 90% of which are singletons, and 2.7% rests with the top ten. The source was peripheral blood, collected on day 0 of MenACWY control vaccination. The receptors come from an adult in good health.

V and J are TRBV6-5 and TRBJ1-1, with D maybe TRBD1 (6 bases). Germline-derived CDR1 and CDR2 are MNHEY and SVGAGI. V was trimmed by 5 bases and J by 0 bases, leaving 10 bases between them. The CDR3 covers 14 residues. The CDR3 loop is CASSIQGLNTEAFF. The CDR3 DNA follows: TGTGCCAGCAGTATACAGGGACTGAACACTGAAGCTTTCTTT.

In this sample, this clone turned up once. The CDR3 region is CASSLGASGGGTQYF. In nucleotides, the CDR3 is TGTGCCAGCAGCTTAGGCGCTAGCGGGGGAGGTACGCAGTATTTT. The chain combines TRBV13 with TRBJ2-3, with TRBD2 identical over 10 bases. V dropped 0 bases and J dropped 8; count of bases not matched to a gene: 5. Germline V gene lookup returns CDR1 PRHDT and CDR2 FYEKMQ (reference sequence). This CDR3 is 15 amino acids long.

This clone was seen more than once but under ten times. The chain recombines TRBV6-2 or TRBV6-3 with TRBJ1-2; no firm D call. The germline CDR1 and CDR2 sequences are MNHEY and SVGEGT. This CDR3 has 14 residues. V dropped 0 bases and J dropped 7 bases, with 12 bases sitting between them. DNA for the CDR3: TGTGCCAGCAGTTACTCTACCCCTACGGCTGGCTACACCTTC. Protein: CASSYSTPTAGYTF.

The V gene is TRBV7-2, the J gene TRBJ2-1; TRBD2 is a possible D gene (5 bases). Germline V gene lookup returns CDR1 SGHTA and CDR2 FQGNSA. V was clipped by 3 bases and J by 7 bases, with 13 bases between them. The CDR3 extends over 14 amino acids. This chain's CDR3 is CASSFGLVANEQFF. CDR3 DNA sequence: TGTGCCAGCAGCTTTGGGCTTGTAGCGAATGAGCAGTTCTTC.

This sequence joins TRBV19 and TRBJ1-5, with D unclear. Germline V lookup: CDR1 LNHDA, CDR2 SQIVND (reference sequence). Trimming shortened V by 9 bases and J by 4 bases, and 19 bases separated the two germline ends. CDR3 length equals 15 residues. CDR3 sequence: CASMRGRRGNQPQHF. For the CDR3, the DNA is TGTGCCAGCATGAGAGGGAGAAGAGGGAATCAGCCCCAGCATTTT.

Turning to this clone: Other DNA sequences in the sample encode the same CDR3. The CDR3 is CASSTTGSSYNEQFF. CDR3 in DNA: TGTGCCAGCAGCACGACTGGAAGCTCCTACAATGAGCAGTTCTTC. J is TRBJ2-1 and V is TRBV6-5; D is unresolved. Germline CDR1 MNHEY, CDR2 SVGAGI. This CDR3 contains 15 residues. V was shortened by 6 bases and J by 0 bases, with 12 bases between the two germline ends.

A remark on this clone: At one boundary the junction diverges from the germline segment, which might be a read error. This chain's CDR3 is CASTYLIAGGYNEQFF. In DNA, the CDR3 is TGTGCCAGCACTTACCTGATCGCGGGCGGTTACAATGAGCAGTTCTTC. The gene calls are TRBV6-5 and TRBJ2-1; perhaps TRBD2 as D (5 bases). The germline V gene encodes CDR1 MNHEY and CDR2 SVGAGI. The CDR3 has 16 residues.

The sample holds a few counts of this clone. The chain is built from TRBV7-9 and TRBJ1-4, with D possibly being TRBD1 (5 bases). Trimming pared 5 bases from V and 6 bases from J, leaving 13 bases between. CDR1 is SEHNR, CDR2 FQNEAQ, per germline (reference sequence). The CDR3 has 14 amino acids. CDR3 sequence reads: CASSQSVGDEKLFF. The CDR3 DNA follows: TGTGCCAGCAGCCAGTCGGTGGGGGATGAAAAACTGTTTTTT. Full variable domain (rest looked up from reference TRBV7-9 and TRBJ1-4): DTGVSQNPRHKITKRGQNVTFRCDPISEHNRLYWYRQTLGQGPEFLTYFQNEAQLEKSRLLSDRFSAERPKGSFSTLEIQRTEQGDSAMYLCASSQSVGDEKLFFGSGTQLSVL.

The CDR3 is CASSERQFNYGYTF. CDR3 nucleotides: TGTGCCAGCAGTGAAAGGCAGTTTAACTATGGCTACACCTTC. The chain couples TRBV6-1 to TRBJ1-2; no clear D gene. V was trimmed by 2 bases and J by 1 base, leaving 8 bases between them. Germline V gene sequence: CDR1 MNHNS, CDR2 SASEGT. The CDR3 has 14 amino acids.

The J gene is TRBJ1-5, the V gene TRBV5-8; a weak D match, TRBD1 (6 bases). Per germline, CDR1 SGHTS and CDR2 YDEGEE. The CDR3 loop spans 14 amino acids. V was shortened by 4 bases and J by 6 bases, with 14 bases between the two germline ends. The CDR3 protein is CASSIKGGVQPQHF. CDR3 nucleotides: TGTGCCAGCAGCATCAAAGGGGGGGTTCAGCCCCAGCATTTT.

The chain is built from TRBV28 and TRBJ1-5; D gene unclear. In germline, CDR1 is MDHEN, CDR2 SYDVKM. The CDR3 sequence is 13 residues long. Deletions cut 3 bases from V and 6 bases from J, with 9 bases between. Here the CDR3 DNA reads TGTGCCAGCAGTTTTTCAGTCAGTCAGCCCCAGCATTTT. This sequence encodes CASSFSVSQPQHF.

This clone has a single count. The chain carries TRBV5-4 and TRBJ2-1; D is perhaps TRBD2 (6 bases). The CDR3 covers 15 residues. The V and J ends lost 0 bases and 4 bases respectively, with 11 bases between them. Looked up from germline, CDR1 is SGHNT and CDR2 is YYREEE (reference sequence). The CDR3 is CASSLDGTQYNEQFF. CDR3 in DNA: TGTGCCAGCAGCTTGGATGGGACTCAATACAATGAGCAGTTCTTC.

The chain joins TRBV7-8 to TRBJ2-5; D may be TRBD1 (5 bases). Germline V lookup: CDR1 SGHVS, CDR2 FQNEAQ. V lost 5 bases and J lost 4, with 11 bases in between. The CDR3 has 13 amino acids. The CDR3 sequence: CASSRQFRETQYF. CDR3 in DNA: TGTGCCAGCAGCCGACAGTTTAGAGAGACCCAGTACTTC.

The CDR3 DNA is TGTGCCAGCAGCTTAGCGTGGGGGGCAGGTCAGCCCCAGCATTTT. Translated, it gives CASSLAWGAGQPQHF. The chain joins TRBV7-2 to TRBJ1-5, with a weak D call TRBD1 (6 bases). Germline V gives CDR1 SGHTA, CDR2 FQGNSA. The germline V and J ends were trimmed by 0 bases and 6 bases, with 12 bases remaining between them. The CDR3 contains 15 residues.

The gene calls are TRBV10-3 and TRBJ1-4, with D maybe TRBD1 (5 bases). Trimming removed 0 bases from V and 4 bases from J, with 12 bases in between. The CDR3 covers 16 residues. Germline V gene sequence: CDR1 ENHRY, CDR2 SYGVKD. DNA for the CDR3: TGTGCCATCAGTGAGTCGTTGACAGCGAGTAATGAAAAACTGTTTTTT. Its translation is CAISESLTASNEKLFF.

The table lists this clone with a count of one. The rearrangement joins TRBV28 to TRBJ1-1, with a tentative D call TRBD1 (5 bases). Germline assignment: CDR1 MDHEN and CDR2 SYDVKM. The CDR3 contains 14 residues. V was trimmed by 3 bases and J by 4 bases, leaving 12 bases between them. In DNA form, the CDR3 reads TGTGCCAGCAGTTTCAGAGCGGGGGGCACTGAAGCTTTCTTT. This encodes CASSFRAGGTEAFF.